Presented here are 13 T cell receptor beta chains from one specimen sequenced in a study of blood T cell repertoires in COVID-19. Generated by immunoSEQ multiplex PCR, the TCRdb table keeps only in-frame clones and is missing some. Among 50,000 to 65,000 clones listed, more than 70% were seen once. The specimen was peripheral blood. These receptors were collected from a human donor in a cohort sampled during active COVID-19.

The chain is built from TRBV7-9 and TRBJ2-5; 12 nucleotides align to TRBD2. The CDR3 is 15 amino acids. J gave up 4 bases and V 3 bases, and 3 bases lay outside the gene matches. CDR1 SEHNR and CDR2 FQNEAQ come from the germline V gene (reference sequence). This CDR3 is CASSLALAGGETQYF. The CDR3 DNA reads TGTGCCAGCAGCTTGGCACTAGCGGGAGGAGAGACCCAGTACTTC.

The rearrangement uses TRBV5-1 and TRBJ2-1; D remains ambiguous. The CDR3 is 12 residues long. Germline V gene lookup returns CDR1 SGHRS and CDR2 YFSETQ. V was pared by 0 bases and J by 8 bases, with 6 bases between. This CDR3 is CASSLGLDEQFF. The CDR3 DNA follows: TGCGCCAGCAGCTTGGGTCTAGATGAGCAGTTCTTC.

This chain joins TRBV12-5 and TRBJ2-3; no reliable D call. V dropped 0 bases and J dropped 2 bases, with 12 bases sitting between them. There are 16 residues in the CDR3. Per germline, CDR1 LGHNT and CDR2 FRNRAP. CDR3: CASGLVRVGPTDTQYF. CDR3 DNA sequence: TGTGCTAGTGGTTTGGTACGGGTGGGTCCCACAGATACGCAGTATTTT.

V and J are TRBV7-9 and TRBJ1-2; 12 bases are a match to TRBD1. This CDR3 region has 17 residues. V was pared by 6 bases and J by 4 bases, with 12 bases of the junction left unmatched. The germline gives CDR1 SEHNR, CDR2 FQNEAQ (reference sequence). The CDR3 DNA is TGTGCCAGCAGTACCGGGACAGGGGGCGCGGGTCGCTATGGCTACACCTTC. Translating it yields CASSTGTGGAGRYGYTF. The whole variable domain, filled in from reference TRBV7-9 and TRBJ1-2, reads DTGVSQNPRHKITKRGQNVTFRCDPISEHNRLYWYRQTLGQGPEFLTYFQNEAQLEKSRLLSDRFSAERPKGSFSTLEIQRTEQGDSAMYLCASSTGTGGAGRYGYTFGSGTRLTVV.

V and J are TRBV19 and TRBJ1-2, with 10 bases fitting TRBD1. J was trimmed by 4 bases and V by 4 bases; bases with no gene match: 9. The CDR3 spans 16 residues. CDR1 LNHDA and CDR2 SQIVND come from the germline V gene (reference sequence). For the CDR3, the DNA is TGTGCCAGTAGTACCGAGACAGGGGGCGTTGGCTATGGCTACACCTTC. Protein sequence: CASSTETGGVGYGYTF.

The CDR3 DNA follows: TGTGCCAGCAGCCTGGAGGCCGGGATCTCCTACGAGCAGTACTTC. It translates to CASSLEAGISYEQYF. This chain connects TRBV5-4 to TRBJ2-7; tentatively, D is TRBD2 (5 bases). This CDR3 is built from 15 residues. V lost 4 bases, J lost 0 bases, and 14 bases lay in between. Germline V lookup: CDR1 SGHNT, CDR2 YYREEE (reference sequence).

V is TRBV5-1 and J is TRBJ2-3; 11 bases line up with TRBD2. The V and J ends lost 1 base and 6 bases, in that order; junction bases with no gene match: 4. Germline CDR1 and CDR2: SGHRS and YFSETQ. There are 15 residues in the CDR3. The CDR3 DNA reads as TGCGCCAGCAGCTTGTCTAGCGGGGGGCCGGATACGCAGTATTTT. It encodes CASSLSSGGPDTQYF.

The chain carries TRBV6-6 and TRBJ2-3; 7 bases match TRBD1. Unmatched junction bases numbered 3, after V lost 2 bases and J lost 4 bases. The germline V gene encodes CDR1 MNHNY and CDR2 SVGAGI (reference sequence). The CDR3 consists of 14 residues. This CDR3 reads CASSYDRESDTQYF. CDR3 DNA sequence: TGTGCCAGCAGTTACGACAGGGAGTCAGATACGCAGTATTTT.

The chain has TRBV5-1 and TRBJ2-1; 10 bases fit TRBD2. Germline V gene sequence: CDR1 SGHRS, CDR2 YFSETQ. CDR3 length: 16 residues. V lost 0 bases to trimming and J lost 10 bases; unmatched junction nucleotides: 10. CDR3 DNA sequence: TGCGCCAGCAGCTTGGATCCAGCGGGAGGGCCGGTGGAGCAGTTCTTC. Protein sequence: CASSLDPAGGPVEQFF.

The rearrangement links TRBV6-6 to TRBJ2-5; TRBD1 matches at 12 bases. Germline V gene sequence: CDR1 MNHNY, CDR2 SVGAGI (reference sequence). The CDR3 extends over 14 amino acids. J lost 7 bases, V lost 8 bases, and 8 bases had no gene match. CDR3 nucleotides: TGTGCCAGCGGAGGGACAGGGGGCCTGGGGACCCAGTACTTC. Protein: CASGGTGGLGTQYF.

J is TRBJ2-3 and V is TRBV7-3; 10 nucleotides agree with TRBD1. The germline V gene encodes CDR1 SGHTA and CDR2 FQGTGA. This CDR3 has 15 residues. V was pared by 3 bases and J by 6 bases, with 6 bases of the junction left unmatched. CDR3 nucleotide sequence: TGTGCCAGCAGCTTTCGTGGGACAGGGGCCGATACGCAGTATTTT. Encoded protein: CASSFRGTGADTQYF.

In its sample, this clone is medium-sized. The chain uses TRBV7-9 and TRBJ1-2; TRBD1 is a possible D gene (6 bases). This CDR3 spans 16 amino acids. Per germline, CDR1 SEHNR and CDR2 FQNEAQ (reference sequence). V was trimmed by 7 bases and J by 0 bases, leaving 18 bases between them. The CDR3: CASTPGTRRPNYGYTF. CDR3 bases: TGTGCCAGCACCCCTGGGACACGGAGACCTAACTATGGCTACACCTTC.

The CDR3 here is CASSQGWTGSYNSPLHF. CDR3 DNA: TGTGCCAGCAGCCAAGGGTGGACAGGAAGCTATAATTCACCCCTCCACTTT. The chain recombines TRBV3-1 (or the pseudogene TRBV3-2) with TRBJ1-6, with 7 bases lining up with TRBD1. The V and J ends lost 1 base and 3 bases, in that order; junction bases with no gene match: 6. There are 17 residues in the CDR3. Germline V gives CDR1 LGHDT, CDR2 YNNKEL (reference sequence).